The 17 T cell receptor beta chains below were found in one sample sequenced in a study of blood T cell repertoires in COVID-19. TCRdb's copy holds only in-frame clones and misses some; the assay was immunoSEQ multiplex PCR. The sample includes around 140,000 clones, 88% of them seen just once. The specimen sequenced was peripheral blood. These receptors originate from a human donor with COVID-19, enrolled during active disease. The donor label of this sample is uncertain.

This rearrangement joins TRBV7-2 to TRBJ2-5, with 8 bases that match TRBD2. Trimming cost V 1 base and J 3 bases; bases outside gene matches: 7. CDR1 is SGHTA and CDR2 is FQGNSA in the germline V gene. The CDR3 extends over 16 amino acids. The CDR3 DNA reads as TGTGCCAGCAGCTTAGATAGCGGGGCCGCGGAAGAGACCCAGTACTTC. Translating it yields CASSLDSGAAEETQYF.

The chain employs TRBV11-2 and TRBJ2-3, with D possibly TRBD2 on 7 matching bases. The CDR3 has 16 amino acids. Germline values: CDR1 SGHAT, CDR2 FQNNGV. Deletions cut 2 bases from V and 2 bases from J, with 14 bases between. This CDR3 is CASSLRGGAVTDTQYF. The DNA for the CDR3 is TGTGCCAGCAGCTTACGTGGGGGGGCTGTCACAGATACGCAGTATTTT.

The chain joins TRBV11-2 to TRBJ1-1; no reliable D call. Germline CDR1 and CDR2: SGHAT and FQNNGV. Between the trimmed V and J ends, which lost 1 base and 1 base, there was a span of 7 bases. The CDR3 extends over 14 amino acids. This CDR3 reads CASSLVGRNTEAFF. CDR3 DNA: TGTGCCAGCAGCTTAGTTGGCAGGAACACTGAAGCTTTCTTT.

The chain recombines TRBV6-2 or TRBV6-3 with TRBJ2-1; tentative D call: TRBD2 (6 bases). Germline-derived CDR1 and CDR2 are MNHEY and SVGEGT. This CDR3 region has 13 residues. V gave up 4 bases and J gave up 7 bases, with 11 bases separating them. CDR3 sequence reads: CASSLLAVNEQFF. The CDR3, as DNA: TGTGCCAGCAGTTTACTAGCTGTTAATGAGCAGTTCTTC.

The chain combines TRBV5-1 with TRBJ1-1; D might be TRBD1 (5 bases). Trimming took 0 bases from V and 8 from J, leaving 17 bases between them. This CDR3 contains 15 residues. Germline CDR1 and CDR2: SGHRS and YFSETQ. CDR3 in DNA: TGCGCCAGCAGCTTGGTTCAGGGTATTATAAGAGAAGCTTTCTTT. It codes for CASSLVQGIIREAFF.

This chain connects TRBV5-4 to TRBJ1-1; D is unresolved. CDR3 size: 13 residues. The V end lost 0 bases, the J end lost 3 bases, and 6 bases lay between the germline ends. Germline V gives CDR1 SGHNT, CDR2 YYREEE (reference sequence). DNA of the CDR3: TGTGCCAGCAGCTTGGGCCCAGACACTGAAGCTTTCTTT. The encoded protein is CASSLGPDTEAFF.

This rearrangement joins TRBV19 to TRBJ2-2, with TRBD2 identical over 7 bases. Germline loops: CDR1 LNHDA, CDR2 SQIVND (reference sequence). CDR3 size: 15 residues. The ends lost 5 bases at V and 0 bases at J; junction bases unmatched: 3. The CDR3 nucleotides are TGTGCCAGTAGTTCGGGACTACCGAACACCGGGGAGCTGTTTTTT. Translating it yields CASSSGLPNTGELFF.

J is TRBJ2-5 and V is TRBV18; 7 bases line up with TRBD1. The V gene's germline CDR1 is KGHSH and CDR2 LQKENI. The V segment lost 5 bases and the J segment 1 base; nucleotides outside the gene matches: 10. This CDR3 has 16 residues. CDR3 sequence reads: CASSTASRGPQETQYF. CDR3 nucleotide sequence: TGTGCCAGCTCAACGGCTTCGAGGGGGCCCCAAGAGACCCAGTACTTC.

Written as DNA, the CDR3 is TGTGCCAGCAACCGAGCGGGGAAAAACTCCTACGAGCAGTACTTC. Translated: CASNRAGKNSYEQYF. The chain employs TRBV6-5 and TRBJ2-7; TRBD2 agrees at 7 bases. The ends lost 7 bases at V and 0 bases at J; junction bases unmatched: 9. The length of the CDR3 is 15 residues. Looked up from germline, CDR1 is MNHEY and CDR2 is SVGAGI.

V is TRBV4-2 and J is TRBJ2-5; D possibly corresponds to TRBD2 (7 bases). CDR3 length equals 16 residues. The ends were cut back, 1 base at V and 4 bases at J, with 16 bases in the middle. Germline CDR1 is LGHNA and CDR2 is YNFKEQ. CDR3 in amino acids: CASSQARRGGGETQYF. The CDR3 DNA follows: TGTGCCAGCAGCCAAGCCCGAAGAGGGGGGGGAGAGACCCAGTACTTC.

The CDR3 DNA is TGTGCCAGCAGCCTCGGGGGACTTGGCTATGGCTACACCTTC. Protein sequence: CASSLGGLGYGYTF. The chain carries TRBV7-9 and TRBJ1-2; D perhaps matches TRBD1 (5 bases). V gave up 5 bases and J gave up 4 bases, with 14 bases separating them. CDR1 SEHNR and CDR2 FQNEAQ come from the germline V gene (reference sequence). This CDR3 is 14 amino acids long.

The chain recombines TRBV5-1 with TRBJ1-3; D not resolved. CDR3 length equals 16 residues. Trimming shortened V by 4 bases and J by 0 bases, and 14 bases separated the two germline ends. CDR1 and CDR2 (germline): SGHRS, YFSETQ. The CDR3: CASSIAGGSSGNTIYF. Written as DNA, the CDR3 is TGCGCCAGCAGCATCGCTGGAGGGTCCTCTGGAAACACCATATATTTT.

The V call is TRBV7-2, the J call TRBJ1-1; 9 positions match TRBD1. Losses at the gene ends were 6 bases for V and 1 base for J; bases not matched to a gene: 9. The CDR3 has 16 residues. CDR1 and CDR2 from the germline V gene are SGHTA and FQGNSA. CDR3 DNA sequence: TGTGCCAGCAGGCGGACAGGGGAGGCGTCGAACACTGAAGCTTTCTTT. It specifies CASRRTGEASNTEAFF.

This clone was observed a handful of times. This CDR3 reads CASSGADRAYTGELFF. For the CDR3, the DNA is TGTGCCAGCAGTGGGGCGGACAGGGCCTACACCGGGGAGCTGTTTTTT. The V gene is TRBV2, the J gene TRBJ2-2, with TRBD1 matching 8 bases. The V gene end was trimmed by 4 bases and the J gene end by 3 bases; junction bases not matched to a gene: 7. This CDR3 is 16 amino acids long. Germline V gives CDR1 SNHLY, CDR2 FYNNEI.

V and J are TRBV3-1 (or the pseudogene TRBV3-2) and TRBJ2-3; 11 nucleotides line up with TRBD2. Trimming at V came to 4 bases and at J to 4 bases, leaving 4 bases not matched to a gene. Germline V CDR1 and CDR2: LGHDT, YNNKEL (reference sequence). The CDR3 has 15 amino acids. The CDR3 region is CASSPPGLAADTQYF. CDR3 DNA: TGTGCCAGCAGCCCGCCGGGACTAGCGGCAGATACGCAGTATTTT.

V gene TRBV6-6 combines with J gene TRBJ1-4, with 7 bases matching TRBD1. Germline lookup yields CDR1 MNHNY and CDR2 SVGAGI (reference sequence). V dropped 2 bases and J dropped 5; count of bases not matched to a gene: 5. The CDR3 spans 15 residues. CDR3 DNA: TGTGCCAGCAGTTACGGGACAGAGATGAATGAAAAACTGTTTTTT. Translation gives CASSYGTEMNEKLFF.

This clone was seen just once. The chain couples TRBV13 to TRBJ2-1, with 8 bases identical to TRBD1. Unmatched junction bases numbered 1, after V lost 3 bases and J lost 0 bases. Germline lookup yields CDR1 PRHDT and CDR2 FYEKMQ (reference sequence). The CDR3 covers 15 residues. Here the CDR3 reads CASSLGQASYNEQFF. The CDR3 DNA follows: TGTGCCAGCAGCTTGGGACAGGCCTCCTACAATGAGCAGTTCTTC.